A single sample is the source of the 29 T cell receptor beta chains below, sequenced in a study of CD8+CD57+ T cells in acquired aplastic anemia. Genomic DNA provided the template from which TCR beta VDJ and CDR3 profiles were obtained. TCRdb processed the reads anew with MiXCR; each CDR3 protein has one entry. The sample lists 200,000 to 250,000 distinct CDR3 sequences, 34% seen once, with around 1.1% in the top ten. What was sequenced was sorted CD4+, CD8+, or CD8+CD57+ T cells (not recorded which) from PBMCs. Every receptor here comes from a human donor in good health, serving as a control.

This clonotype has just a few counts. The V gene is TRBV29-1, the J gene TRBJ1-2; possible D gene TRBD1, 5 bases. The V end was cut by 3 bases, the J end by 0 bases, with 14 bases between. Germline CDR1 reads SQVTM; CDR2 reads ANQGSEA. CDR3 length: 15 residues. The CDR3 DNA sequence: TGCAGCGTTGACAGGGCCGAAGCTTCTAACTATGGCTACACCTTC. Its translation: CSVDRAEASNYGYTF. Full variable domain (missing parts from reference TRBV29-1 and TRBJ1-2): SAVISQKPSRDICQRGTSLTIQCQVDSQVTMMFWYRQQPGQSLTLIATANQGSEATYESGFVIDKFPISRPNLTFSTLTVSNMSPEDSSIYLCSVDRAEASNYGYTFGSGTRLTVV.

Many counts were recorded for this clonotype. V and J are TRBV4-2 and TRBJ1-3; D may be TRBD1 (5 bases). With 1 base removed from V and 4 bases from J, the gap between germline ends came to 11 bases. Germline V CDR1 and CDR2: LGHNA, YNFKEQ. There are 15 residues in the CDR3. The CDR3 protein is CASSQVGGDGNTIYF. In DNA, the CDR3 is TGTGCCAGCAGCCAAGTCGGGGGAGACGGAAACACCATATATTTT.

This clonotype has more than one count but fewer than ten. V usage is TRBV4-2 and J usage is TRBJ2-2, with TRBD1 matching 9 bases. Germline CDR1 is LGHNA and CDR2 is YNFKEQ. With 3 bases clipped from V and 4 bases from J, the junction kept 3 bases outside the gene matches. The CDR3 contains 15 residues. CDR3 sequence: CASSHSDRGTGELFF. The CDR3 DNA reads TGTGCCAGCAGCCACTCGGACAGGGGCACCGGGGAGCTGTTTTTT.

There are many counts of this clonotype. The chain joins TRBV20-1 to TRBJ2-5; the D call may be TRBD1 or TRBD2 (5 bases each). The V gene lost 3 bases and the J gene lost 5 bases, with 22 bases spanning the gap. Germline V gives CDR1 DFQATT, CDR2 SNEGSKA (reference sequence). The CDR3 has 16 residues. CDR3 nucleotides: TGCAGTGCTAGGGGGACCCAGGGTTTGCAACGGGAGACCCAGTACTTC. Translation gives CSARGTQGLQRETQYF.

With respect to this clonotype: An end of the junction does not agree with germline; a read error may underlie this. CDR3 sequence reads: CASSGTTGSVTEAFF. DNA for the CDR3: TGTGCCAGCAGTGGGACAACAGGGTCGGTCACTGAAGCTTTCTTT. The chain has TRBV10-3 and TRBJ1-1; the D gene is possibly TRBD1 (6 bases). Looked up from germline, CDR1 is ENHRY and CDR2 is SYGVKD. The CDR3 totals 15 residues.

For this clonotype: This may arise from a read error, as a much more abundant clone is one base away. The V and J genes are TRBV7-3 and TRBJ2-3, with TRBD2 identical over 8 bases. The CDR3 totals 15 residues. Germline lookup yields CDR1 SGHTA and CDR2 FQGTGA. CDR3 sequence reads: CVSSSRGGTGDTQYF. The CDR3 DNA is TGTGTCAGCAGTTCACGGGGGGGAACGGGAGATACGCAGTATTTT.

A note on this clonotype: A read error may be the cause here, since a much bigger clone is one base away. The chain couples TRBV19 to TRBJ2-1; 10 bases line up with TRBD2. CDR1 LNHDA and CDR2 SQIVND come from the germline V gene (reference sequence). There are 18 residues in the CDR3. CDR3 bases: TGTGCCAGTAGTGCCCCCACAAGAGCGGGGGGGAAACACAATGACCAGTTCTTC. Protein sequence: CASSAPTRAGGKHNDQFF.

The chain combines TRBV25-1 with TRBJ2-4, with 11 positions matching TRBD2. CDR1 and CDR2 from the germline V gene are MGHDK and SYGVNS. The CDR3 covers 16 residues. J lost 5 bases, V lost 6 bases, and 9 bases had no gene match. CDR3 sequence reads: CASSLESGLAENIQYF. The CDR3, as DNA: TGTGCCAGCAGCTTGGAGTCGGGACTAGCGGAAAACATTCAGTACTTC.

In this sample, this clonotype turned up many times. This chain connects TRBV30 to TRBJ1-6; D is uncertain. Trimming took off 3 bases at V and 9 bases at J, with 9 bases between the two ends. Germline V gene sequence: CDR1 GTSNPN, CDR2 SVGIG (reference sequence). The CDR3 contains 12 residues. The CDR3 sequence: CAWSPRGSPLHF. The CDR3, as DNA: TGTGCCTGGAGCCCCCGAGGTTCACCCCTCCACTTT.

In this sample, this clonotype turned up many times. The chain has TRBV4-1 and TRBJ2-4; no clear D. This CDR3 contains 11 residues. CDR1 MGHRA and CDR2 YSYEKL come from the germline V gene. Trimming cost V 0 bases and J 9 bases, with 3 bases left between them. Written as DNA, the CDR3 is TGCGCCAGCAGCCAAGATAGCATTCAGTACTTC. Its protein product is CASSQDSIQYF.

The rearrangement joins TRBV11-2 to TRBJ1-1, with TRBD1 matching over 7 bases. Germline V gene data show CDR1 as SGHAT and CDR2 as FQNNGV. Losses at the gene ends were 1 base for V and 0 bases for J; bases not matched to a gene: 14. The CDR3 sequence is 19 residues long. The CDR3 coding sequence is TGTGCCAGCAGCTTAGGAGGGAACAGGGGCTCGAGCCTGAACACTGAAGCTTTCTTT. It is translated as CASSLGGNRGSSLNTEAFF.

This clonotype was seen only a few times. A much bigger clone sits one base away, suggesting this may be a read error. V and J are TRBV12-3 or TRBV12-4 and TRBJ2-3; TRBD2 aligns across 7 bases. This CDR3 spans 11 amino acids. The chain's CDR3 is CASSAGTTQCF. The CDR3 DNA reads TGTGCCAGCAGTGCCGGGACTACGCAGTGTTTT.

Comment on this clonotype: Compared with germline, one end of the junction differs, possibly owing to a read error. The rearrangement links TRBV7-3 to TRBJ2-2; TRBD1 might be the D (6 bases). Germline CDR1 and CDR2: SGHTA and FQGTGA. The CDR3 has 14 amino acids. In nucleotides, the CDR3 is TGTGCCAGCAGCTTAACCAGGGACACCGGGGAGCCGTTTTTT. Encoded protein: CASSLTRDTGEPFF.

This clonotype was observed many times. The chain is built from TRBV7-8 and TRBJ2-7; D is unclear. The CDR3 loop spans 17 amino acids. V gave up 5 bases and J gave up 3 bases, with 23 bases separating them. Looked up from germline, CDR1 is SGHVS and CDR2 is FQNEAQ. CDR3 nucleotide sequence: TGTGCCAGCAGCATTTATTTCCCCCTCCGGGCAGACTACGAGCAGTACTTC. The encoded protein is CASSIYFPLRADYEQYF.

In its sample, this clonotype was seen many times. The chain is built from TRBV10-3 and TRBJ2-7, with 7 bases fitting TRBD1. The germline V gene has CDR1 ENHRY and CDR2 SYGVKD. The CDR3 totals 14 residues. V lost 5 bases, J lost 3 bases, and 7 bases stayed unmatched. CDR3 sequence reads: CAISPRTGYYEQYF. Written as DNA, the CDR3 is TGTGCCATCAGTCCACGGACAGGATACTACGAGCAGTACTTC.

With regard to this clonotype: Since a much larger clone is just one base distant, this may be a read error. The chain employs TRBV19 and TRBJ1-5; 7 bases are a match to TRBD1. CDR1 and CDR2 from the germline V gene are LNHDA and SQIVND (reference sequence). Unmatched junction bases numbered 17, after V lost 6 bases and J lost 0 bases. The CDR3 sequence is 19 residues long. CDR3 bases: TGTGCCAGTAGCCTAAGCCAGGGACAGTTTCTCACTAGCAATCAGCCCCAGCATTTT. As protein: CASSLSQGQFLTSNQPQHF.

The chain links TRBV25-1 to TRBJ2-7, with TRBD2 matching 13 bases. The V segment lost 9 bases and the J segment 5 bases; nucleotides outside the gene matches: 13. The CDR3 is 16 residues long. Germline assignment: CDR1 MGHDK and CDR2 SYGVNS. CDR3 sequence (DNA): TGTGCCAGTAGTATCTCCTCGGGACTAGCGGGACACGAGCAGTACTTC. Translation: CASSISSGLAGHEQYF.

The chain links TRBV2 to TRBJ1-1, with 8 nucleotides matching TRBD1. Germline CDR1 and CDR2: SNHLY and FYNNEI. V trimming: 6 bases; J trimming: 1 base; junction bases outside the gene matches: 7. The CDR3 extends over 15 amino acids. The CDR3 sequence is CASSQGQGPNTEAFF. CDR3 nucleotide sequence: TGTGCCAGCAGCCAAGGACAGGGACCGAACACTGAAGCTTTCTTT.

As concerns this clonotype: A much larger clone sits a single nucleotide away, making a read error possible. This CDR3 reads CASSPHSLDGQFF. The CDR3 DNA reads as TGTGCCAGCAGCCCCCACTCCCTCGATGGGCAGTTCTTC. The chain has TRBV9 and TRBJ2-1; D is unresolved. Germline V gene data show CDR1 as SGDLS and CDR2 as YYNGEE. V lost 4 bases and J lost 12, with 17 bases in between. The length of the CDR3 is 13 residues. Drawing the rest from reference TRBV9 and TRBJ2-1, the complete variable domain is DSGVTQTPKHLITATGQRVTLRCSPRSGDLSVYWYQQSLDQGLQFLIQYYNGEERAKGNILERFSAQQFPDLHSELNLSSLELGDSALYFCASSPHSLDGQFFGPGTRLTVL.

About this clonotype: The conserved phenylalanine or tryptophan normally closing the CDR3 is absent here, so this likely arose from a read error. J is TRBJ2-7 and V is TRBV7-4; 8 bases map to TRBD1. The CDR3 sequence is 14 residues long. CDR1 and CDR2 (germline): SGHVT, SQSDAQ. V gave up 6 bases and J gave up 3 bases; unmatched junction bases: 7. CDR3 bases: TGTGCCAGCAGTCCCCGGACAGGGAACTACGAGCAGTACCTC. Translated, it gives CASSPRTGNYEQYL.

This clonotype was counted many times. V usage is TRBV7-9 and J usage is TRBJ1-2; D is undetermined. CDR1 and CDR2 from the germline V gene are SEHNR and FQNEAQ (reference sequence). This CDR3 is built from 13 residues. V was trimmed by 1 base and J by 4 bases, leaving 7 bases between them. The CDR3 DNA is TGTGCCAGCAGCTTAGAAGCGGCCTATGGCTACACCTTC. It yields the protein CASSLEAAYGYTF.

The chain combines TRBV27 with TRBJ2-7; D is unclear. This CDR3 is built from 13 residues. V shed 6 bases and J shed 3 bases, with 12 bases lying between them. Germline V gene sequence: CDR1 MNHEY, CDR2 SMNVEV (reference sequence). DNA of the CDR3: TGTGCCAGCAGCTTAATGGACGGCTACGAGCAGTACTTC. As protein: CASSLMDGYEQYF.

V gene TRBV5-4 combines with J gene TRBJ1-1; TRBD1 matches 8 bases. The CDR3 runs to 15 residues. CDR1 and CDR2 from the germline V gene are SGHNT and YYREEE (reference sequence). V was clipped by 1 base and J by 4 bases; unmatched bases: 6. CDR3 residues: CASSLTGGGGTEAFF. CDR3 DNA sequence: TGTGCCAGCAGCTTGACAGGGGGTGGAGGCACTGAAGCTTTCTTT.

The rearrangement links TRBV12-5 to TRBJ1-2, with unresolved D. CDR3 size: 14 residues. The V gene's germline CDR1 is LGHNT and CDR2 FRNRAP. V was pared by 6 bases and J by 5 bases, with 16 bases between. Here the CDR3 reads CASGYPDMMYGYTF. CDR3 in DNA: TGTGCTAGTGGATACCCCGACATGATGTATGGCTACACCTTC.

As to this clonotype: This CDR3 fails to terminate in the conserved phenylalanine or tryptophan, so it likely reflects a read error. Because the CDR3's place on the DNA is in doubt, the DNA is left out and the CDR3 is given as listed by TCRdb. CDR3 amino acids: CATSRDLAGMHGGEQYL. V usage is TRBV15 and J usage is TRBJ2-7; the table's D call, TRBD2, was not checked against the DNA. The CDR3 sequence runs 17 residues, both termini included. Germline V gene data show CDR1 as LNHNV and CDR2 as YYDKDF (reference sequence).

The CDR3 nucleotides are TGCAGTGCCACAACCGTACTAGCGGGGGGGCTGGAGACCCAGTACTTC. Residues: CSATTVLAGGLETQYF. J is TRBJ2-5 and V is TRBV20-1; 13 bases are a match to TRBD2. In germline, CDR1 is DFQATT, CDR2 SNEGSKA (reference sequence). The CDR3 loop spans 16 amino acids. J lost 5 bases, V lost 6 bases, and 12 bases had no gene match.

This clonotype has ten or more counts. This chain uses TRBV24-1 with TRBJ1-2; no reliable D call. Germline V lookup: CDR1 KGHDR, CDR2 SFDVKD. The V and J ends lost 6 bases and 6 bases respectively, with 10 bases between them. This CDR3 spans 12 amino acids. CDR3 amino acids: CATSHVLHGYTF. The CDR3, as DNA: TGTGCCACCAGTCATGTACTACATGGCTACACCTTC.

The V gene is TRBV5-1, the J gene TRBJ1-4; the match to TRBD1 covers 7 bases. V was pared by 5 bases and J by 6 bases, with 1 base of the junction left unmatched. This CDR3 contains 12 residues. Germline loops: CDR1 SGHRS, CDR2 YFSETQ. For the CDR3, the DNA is TGCGCCAGCAGGGGGACAGATGAAAAACTGTTTTTT. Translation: CASRGTDEKLFF.

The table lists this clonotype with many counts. The CDR3 DNA follows: TGTGCCAGCAGTACCCGGATGAACGCCGGCTACGAGCAGTACTTC. This gives the protein CASSTRMNAGYEQYF. This chain links TRBV7-2 with TRBJ2-7, with D hard to call. Trimming removed 6 bases at V and 3 bases at J, with 18 bases between. This CDR3 is built from 15 residues. CDR1 and CDR2 from the germline V gene are SGHTA and FQGNSA.